The clone carrying this T cell receptor beta chain was found a few times. Its antigen is not known. This sample is drawn from a study of blood T cells in healthy people across ages. The study's findings and limits: Naive CD4+ cells and diversity were both higher in long-lived donors than in aged donors. Researchers deemed the diversity estimates from one million T cells underestimates.

PCR was performed a second time for about 7 to 11 cycles using a sample-barcoded 5' primer and a J-beta primer mix. A template-switch adaptor containing 12 random nucleotides labeled each cDNA molecule. TCRdb used MiXCR to reprocess the 5' RACE reads, holding one entry per CDR3 protein. The sample yields 650,000 to 700,000 distinct CDR3 sequences, approximately 31% seen once. The CDR3 consists of 15 residues. V was pared by 3 bases and J by 4 bases, with 4 bases of the junction left unmatched. In germline, CDR1 is SGDLS, CDR2 YYNGEE. This TCR was recovered from a woman aged 80 or older in good health. The V gene is TRBV9, the J gene TRBJ2-2; 9 bases map to TRBD1. Sequenced input: blood. CDR3 sequence reads: CASSAQGAVTGELFF. The CDR3 coding sequence is TGTGCCAGCAGCGCACAGGGGGCGGTCACCGGGGAGCTGTTTTTT.